The rows below give T cell receptor beta chains drawn from one sample of a study of T cell responses to AZD1222 COVID-19 vaccine. Repertoires were generated with immunoSEQ multiplex PCR, while TCRdb's copy carries only in-frame clones and drops some. The table has 200,000 or so clones, about nine tenths seen once; the top ten hold roughly 6%. This specimen consisted of peripheral blood, obtained on day 0 of AZD1222 vaccination. These receptors all stem from an adult in good health. CDR3s include the opening cysteine and the closing phenylalanine or tryptophan. Each record gives: clone size, V gene, J gene, D gene, CDR3 protein, CDR3 DNA. D genes are given only for firm matches. Clone size is given for some rows only: seen once, a few or many times, or a class if the clone is expanded.

abundance: NA
v_gene: TRBV28
j_gene: TRBJ2-4
d_gene: TRBD2
CDR3aa: CASSGQRGFVDIQYF
CDR3nt: TGTGCCAGCAGCGGGCAGCGGGGGTTTGTGGACATTCAGTACTTC

abundance: NA
v_gene: TRBV28
j_gene: TRBJ2-7
d_gene: TRBD2
CDR3aa: CASSLASGSYEQYF
CDR3nt: TGTGCCAGCAGTTTGGCTAGCGGATCCTACGAGCAGTACTTC

abundance: NA
v_gene: TRBV9
j_gene: TRBJ2-5
d_gene: TRBD2
CDR3aa: CASSVAGVAGGAQETQYF
CDR3nt: TGTGCCAGCAGCGTAGCGGGAGTAGCGGGGGGCGCCCAGGAGACCCAGTACTTC

abundance: NA
v_gene: TRBV14
j_gene: TRBJ2-3
d_gene: TRBD2
CDR3aa: CASRISGSGPDTQYF
CDR3nt: TGTGCCAGCAGAATCAGCGGGAGTGGCCCAGATACGCAGTATTTT

abundance: NA
v_gene: TRBV9
j_gene: TRBJ1-6
d_gene: NA
CDR3aa: CASSVRQTNSPLHF
CDR3nt: TGTGCCAGCAGCGTCAGGCAGACTAATTCACCCCTCCACTTT

abundance: NA
v_gene: TRBV2
j_gene: TRBJ2-7
d_gene: NA
CDR3aa: CASSERGSPYEQYF
CDR3nt: TGTGCCAGCAGTGAAAGGGGGTCCCCCTACGAGCAGTACTTC

abundance: NA
v_gene: TRBV19
j_gene: TRBJ2-3
d_gene: TRBD2
CDR3aa: CASRGSGRSTDTQYF
CDR3nt: TGTGCCAGTAGGGGAAGCGGGAGAAGCACAGATACGCAGTATTTT

abundance: once
v_gene: TRBV6-2/TRBV6-3
j_gene: TRBJ1-4
d_gene: NA
CDR3aa: CASSYVSGTNEKLFF
CDR3nt: TGTGCCAGCAGTTACGTAAGCGGAACTAATGAAAAACTGTTTTTT

abundance: NA
v_gene: TRBV9
j_gene: TRBJ1-3
d_gene: NA
CDR3aa: CASSVDSYSPLSGNTIYF
CDR3nt: TGTGCCAGCAGCGTAGATAGCTACAGTCCTCTCTCTGGAAACACCATATATTTT

abundance: NA
v_gene: TRBV28
j_gene: TRBJ2-3
d_gene: NA
CDR3aa: CASTPPADTDTQYF
CDR3nt: TGTGCCAGCACCCCCCCCGCGGACACAGATACGCAGTATTTT

abundance: NA
v_gene: TRBV30
j_gene: TRBJ2-5
d_gene: NA
CDR3aa: CAWSSAEGQYF
CDR3nt: TGTGCCTGGAGTTCGGCAGAGGGCCAGTACTTC

abundance: NA
v_gene: TRBV7-9
j_gene: TRBJ1-3
d_gene: NA
CDR3aa: CASSLNSGEGPIYF
CDR3nt: TGTGCCAGCAGCTTAAATTCCGGTGAGGGGCCCATATATTTT

abundance: NA
v_gene: TRBV7-2
j_gene: TRBJ2-1
d_gene: TRBD2
CDR3aa: CASSVGLGLGTNEQFF
CDR3nt: TGTGCCAGCAGCGTAGGTCTCGGACTAGGTACCAATGAGCAGTTCTTC

abundance: NA
v_gene: TRBV24-1
j_gene: TRBJ1-3
d_gene: TRBD1
CDR3aa: CAPDRDRDRSSGNTIYF
CDR3nt: TGTGCCCCTGACCGGGACAGGGATCGGAGCTCTGGAAACACCATATATTTT

abundance: NA
v_gene: TRBV7-2
j_gene: TRBJ2-1
d_gene: NA
CDR3aa: CASSWAPRYEQFF
CDR3nt: TGTGCCAGCAGCTGGGCCCCTCGCTATGAGCAGTTCTTC

abundance: NA
v_gene: TRBV28
j_gene: TRBJ2-1
d_gene: NA
CDR3aa: CASSEARTVNEQFF
CDR3nt: TGTGCCAGTTCAGAGGCCCGCACTGTCAATGAGCAGTTCTTC

abundance: once
v_gene: TRBV12-3/TRBV12-4
j_gene: TRBJ2-3
d_gene: NA
CDR3aa: CASGPIRDTQYF
CDR3nt: TGTGCCAGTGGACCTATCCGGGATACGCAGTATTTT

abundance: once
v_gene: TRBV19
j_gene: TRBJ1-3
d_gene: TRBD1
CDR3aa: CASSITTGALGFSGNTIYF
CDR3nt: TGTGCCAGTAGTATAACCACAGGGGCTCTCGGCTTCTCTGGAAACACCATATATTTT

abundance: NA
v_gene: TRBV18
j_gene: TRBJ1-2
d_gene: TRBD1
CDR3aa: CASSPGQDLANYGYTF
CDR3nt: TGTGCCAGCTCACCAGGACAGGACCTAGCTAACTATGGCTACACCTTC

abundance: NA
v_gene: TRBV28
j_gene: TRBJ1-5
d_gene: TRBD1
CDR3aa: CASSSPRTGENQPQHF
CDR3nt: TGTGCCAGCAGTTCCCCAAGGACAGGTGAAAATCAGCCCCAGCATTTT

abundance: NA
v_gene: TRBV6-4
j_gene: TRBJ1-2
d_gene: TRBD1
CDR3aa: CASSYEGQEKLSF
CDR3nt: TGTGCCAGCTCCTACGAGGGACAGGAGAAATTGTCCTTC

abundance: NA
v_gene: TRBV6-2/TRBV6-3
j_gene: TRBJ2-1
d_gene: NA
CDR3aa: CASSYGTVGVPFSNEQFF
CDR3nt: TGTGCCAGCAGTTACGGGACGGTGGGAGTTCCTTTTTCGAATGAGCAGTTCTTC

abundance: many
v_gene: TRBV6-4
j_gene: TRBJ2-1
d_gene: NA
CDR3aa: CASSDTANNEQFF
CDR3nt: TGTGCCAGCAGTGACACGGCCAACAATGAGCAGTTCTTC

abundance: NA
v_gene: TRBV6-1
j_gene: TRBJ1-5
d_gene: TRBD1
CDR3aa: CASSAWDRSPSQPQHF
CDR3nt: TGTGCCAGCAGTGCATGGGACAGGTCTCCCAGTCAGCCCCAGCATTTT

abundance: medium-sized
v_gene: TRBV5-1
j_gene: TRBJ2-7
d_gene: NA
CDR3aa: CASSPTEFYEQYF
CDR3nt: TGCGCCAGCAGCCCTACTGAATTCTACGAGCAGTACTTC

abundance: NA
v_gene: TRBV23-1
j_gene: TRBJ1-5
d_gene: NA
CDR3aa: CASSQSAKHGGCWSNQPQHF
CDR3nt: TGCGCCAGCAGTCAATCGGCCAAACATGGAGGGTGTTGGAGCAATCAGCCCCAGCATTTT

abundance: NA
v_gene: TRBV24-1
j_gene: TRBJ2-1
d_gene: NA
CDR3aa: CATSRAERAEQFF
CDR3nt: TGTGCCACCAGTAGGGCGGAGAGGGCTGAGCAGTTCTTC

abundance: NA
v_gene: TRBV18
j_gene: TRBJ2-1
d_gene: NA
CDR3aa: CASSPGRAYNEQFF
CDR3nt: TGTGCCAGCTCACCGGGACGGGCATACAATGAGCAGTTCTTC

abundance: NA
v_gene: TRBV9
j_gene: TRBJ2-7
d_gene: NA
CDR3aa: CASSEGGSDGEQQYF
CDR3nt: TGTGCCAGCAGCGAGGGAGGATCAGATGGGGAACAGCAGTACTTC

abundance: NA
v_gene: TRBV27
j_gene: TRBJ2-1
d_gene: NA
CDR3aa: CASSLAAGYNEQFF
CDR3nt: TGTGCCAGCAGTTTAGCGGCGGGATACAATGAGCAGTTCTTC

abundance: NA
v_gene: TRBV28
j_gene: TRBJ1-1
d_gene: NA
CDR3aa: CASSLSKGSAFF
CDR3nt: TGTGCCAGCAGTTTATCGAAGGGTTCAGCTTTCTTT

abundance: NA
v_gene: TRBV3-1/TRBV3-2
j_gene: TRBJ2-2
d_gene: NA
CDR3aa: CASSQVRTGELFF
CDR3nt: TGTGCCAGCAGCCAAGTTAGAACCGGGGAGCTGTTTTTT

abundance: NA
v_gene: TRBV7-2
j_gene: TRBJ2-7
d_gene: NA
CDR3aa: CASSLAMEGREQYF
CDR3nt: TGTGCCAGCAGCTTAGCGATGGAGGGGCGGGAGCAGTACTTC

abundance: NA
v_gene: TRBV7-2
j_gene: TRBJ2-7
d_gene: NA
CDR3aa: CASSFDFGGWGDYEQYF
CDR3nt: TGTGCCAGCAGCTTCGACTTCGGCGGGTGGGGCGATTACGAGCAGTACTTC

abundance: NA
v_gene: TRBV10-1
j_gene: TRBJ1-2
d_gene: NA
CDR3aa: CASSEDSNYGYTF
CDR3nt: TGCGCCAGCAGTGAGGACAGTAACTATGGCTACACCTTC

abundance: NA
v_gene: TRBV28
j_gene: TRBJ1-5
d_gene: NA
CDR3aa: CASSLSGTDYSNQPQHF
CDR3nt: TGTGCCAGCAGTTTATCCGGGACGGATTATAGCAATCAGCCCCAGCATTTT

abundance: once
v_gene: TRBV24-1
j_gene: TRBJ2-3
d_gene: NA
CDR3aa: CATSDTLDSSTDTQYF
CDR3nt: TGTGCCACCAGTGATACGCTGGACAGTAGCACAGATACGCAGTATTTT

abundance: few
v_gene: TRBV30
j_gene: TRBJ1-3
d_gene: TRBD1
CDR3aa: CAWSVPRRTGRMPSSGNTIYF
CDR3nt: TGTGCCTGGAGTGTACCTCGAAGGACAGGGCGTATGCCGAGCTCTGGAAACACCATATATTTT

abundance: NA
v_gene: TRBV28
j_gene: TRBJ2-3
d_gene: NA
CDR3aa: CASSVAGWADTQYF
CDR3nt: TGTGCCAGCAGCGTCGCAGGATGGGCAGATACGCAGTATTTT

abundance: NA
v_gene: TRBV24-1
j_gene: TRBJ2-3
d_gene: TRBD1
CDR3aa: CATSDAGQGLGTDTQYF
CDR3nt: TGTGCCACCAGTGATGCGGGACAGGGGTTAGGTACAGATACGCAGTATTTT

abundance: NA
v_gene: TRBV19
j_gene: TRBJ1-1
d_gene: NA
CDR3aa: CASSKVTNTEAFF
CDR3nt: TGTGCCAGTAGTAAGGTGACCAACACTGAAGCTTTCTTT

abundance: NA
v_gene: TRBV27
j_gene: TRBJ1-4
d_gene: NA
CDR3aa: CASSSTANEKLFF
CDR3nt: TGTGCCAGCAGTTCGACAGCTAATGAAAAACTGTTTTTT

abundance: few
v_gene: TRBV4-2
j_gene: TRBJ1-2
d_gene: NA
CDR3aa: CASSQDYTRGSLYTF
CDR3nt: TGTGCCAGCAGCCAAGATTACACCAGGGGATCCCTCTACACCTTC

abundance: NA
v_gene: TRBV7-9
j_gene: TRBJ1-2
d_gene: TRBD1
CDR3aa: CASSADRGYGYTF
CDR3nt: TGTGCCAGCAGCGCAGACAGGGGATATGGCTACACCTTC

abundance: NA
v_gene: TRBV27
j_gene: TRBJ2-7
d_gene: TRBD1
CDR3aa: CASGTGQGAYEQYF
CDR3nt: TGTGCCAGCGGCACGGGACAGGGTGCCTACGAGCAGTACTTC

abundance: once
v_gene: TRBV7-2
j_gene: TRBJ2-7
d_gene: NA
CDR3aa: CASTKITSYEQYF
CDR3nt: TGTGCCAGCACCAAGATAACCTCCTACGAGCAGTACTTC

abundance: NA
v_gene: TRBV7-6
j_gene: TRBJ2-5
d_gene: NA
CDR3aa: CASKRLSETQYF
CDR3nt: TGTGCCAGTAAGCGTTTATCGGAGACCCAGTACTTC

abundance: NA
v_gene: TRBV11-2
j_gene: TRBJ2-5
d_gene: NA
CDR3aa: CASSLGEETQYF
CDR3nt: TGTGCCAGCAGCTTAGGGGAGGAGACCCAGTACTTC

abundance: once
v_gene: TRBV5-6
j_gene: TRBJ1-2
d_gene: NA
CDR3aa: CASSSQGFGGYTF
CDR3nt: TGTGCCAGCAGTTCCCAGGGGTTTGGTGGCTACACCTTC

abundance: NA
v_gene: TRBV18
j_gene: TRBJ1-4
d_gene: NA
CDR3aa: CASSTVEQSHEKLFF
CDR3nt: TGTGCCAGCTCGACCGTGGAGCAGAGCCATGAAAAACTGTTTTTT

abundance: NA
v_gene: TRBV18
j_gene: TRBJ1-2
d_gene: TRBD1
CDR3aa: CASSPSSGTVHGYTF
CDR3nt: TGTGCCAGCTCACCATCTTCCGGGACAGTCCATGGCTACACCTTC

abundance: NA
v_gene: TRBV18
j_gene: TRBJ1-5
d_gene: NA
CDR3aa: CASSPGEDQPQHF
CDR3nt: TGTGCCAGCTCACCAGGGGAGGATCAGCCCCAGCATTTT

abundance: NA
v_gene: TRBV28
j_gene: TRBJ2-5
d_gene: NA
CDR3aa: CASRLENEETQYF
CDR3nt: TGTGCCAGCAGACTAGAAAATGAAGAGACCCAGTACTTC

abundance: once
v_gene: TRBV15
j_gene: TRBJ2-7
d_gene: NA
CDR3aa: CATSLVDAYEQYF
CDR3nt: TGTGCCACCAGCCTGGTGGACGCCTACGAGCAGTACTTC

abundance: NA
v_gene: TRBV20-1
j_gene: TRBJ1-5
d_gene: NA
CDR3aa: CSASWGASNQPQHF
CDR3nt: TGCAGTGCTAGTTGGGGGGCGAGCAATCAGCCCCAGCATTTT

abundance: NA
v_gene: TRBV24-1
j_gene: TRBJ2-2
d_gene: NA
CDR3aa: CATSDSHRSNTGELFF
CDR3nt: TGTGCCACCAGTGATTCGCACAGATCAAACACCGGGGAGCTGTTTTTT

abundance: once
v_gene: TRBV19
j_gene: TRBJ2-7
d_gene: TRBD1
CDR3aa: CASTGGPFTYEQYF
CDR3nt: TGTGCCAGTACAGGGGGACCATTCACCTACGAGCAGTACTTC

abundance: NA
v_gene: TRBV3-1/TRBV3-2
j_gene: TRBJ1-3
d_gene: TRBD1
CDR3aa: CASSRGTGKASGNTIYF
CDR3nt: TGTGCCAGCAGCAGAGGGACAGGGAAGGCTTCTGGAAACACCATATATTTT

abundance: NA
v_gene: TRBV7-3
j_gene: TRBJ2-1
d_gene: TRBD2
CDR3aa: CASSLKLGLAGADEQFF
CDR3nt: TGTGCCAGCAGCTTAAAGTTGGGACTAGCGGGAGCCGATGAGCAGTTCTTC

abundance: NA
v_gene: TRBV2
j_gene: TRBJ2-2
d_gene: NA
CDR3aa: CASSGTRQAGELFF
CDR3nt: TGTGCCAGCAGTGGGACTCGCCAGGCCGGGGAGCTGTTTTTT